The rows below give T cell receptor beta chains drawn from one sample of a study of blood T cell repertoires in COVID-19. TCRdb's table, derived via immunoSEQ multiplex PCR, lists solely in-frame clones and lacks some. The data hold 90,000 to 100,000 clones, with roughly 86% observed a single time. The sequenced sample was peripheral blood. These receptors originate from a man aged 45-60 years with acute or convalescent COVID-19. The CDR3 runs from the conserved cysteine through the conserved F or W. A D gene is named only where the DNA matches it firmly. Size is omitted from some rows. Given values are once, few, many or a class for expanded clones.

V gene: TRBV5-4
D gene: TRBD2
clone size: -
J gene: TRBJ2-3
CDR3 DNA: TGTGCCAGCAGCTGGCGGGGGGGCACAGATACGCAGTATTTT
CDR3 protein: CASSWRGGTDTQYF

V gene: TRBV3-1/TRBV3-2
D gene: TRBD2
clone size: -
J gene: TRBJ2-1
CDR3 DNA: TGTGCCAGCAGCCAACAACTAGCGGGAGGTGGTGAGCAGTTCTTC
CDR3 protein: CASSQQLAGGGEQFF

V gene: TRBV19
D gene: TRBD1
clone size: -
J gene: TRBJ1-1
CDR3 DNA: TGTGCCAGTAGTGTGGACAGGGAGCGCACTGAAGCTTTCTTT
CDR3 protein: CASSVDRERTEAFF

V gene: TRBV21-1
D gene: -
clone size: -
J gene: TRBJ2-7
CDR3 DNA: TGTGCCAGCAGCAAAGCGGGACTAGAAAAGAGCTCCTACGAGCAGTACTTC
CDR3 protein: CASSKAGLEKSSYEQYF

V gene: TRBV27
D gene: TRBD2
clone size: once
J gene: TRBJ2-5
CDR3 DNA: TGTGCCAGCAGTCCGGGACTAGCGGAGGGGTACCAAGAGACCCAGTACTTC
CDR3 protein: CASSPGLAEGYQETQYF

V gene: TRBV30
D gene: -
clone size: once
J gene: TRBJ1-4
CDR3 DNA: TGTGCCTGGAGTCGCCAGGATAATGAAAAACTGTTTTTT
CDR3 protein: CAWSRQDNEKLFF

V gene: TRBV6-6
D gene: TRBD1
clone size: -
J gene: TRBJ1-1
CDR3 DNA: TGTGCCAGCAGTTACACGGGACAGGGAGGAATCACTGAAGCTTTCTTT
CDR3 protein: CASSYTGQGGITEAFF

V gene: TRBV28
D gene: -
clone size: -
J gene: TRBJ1-1
CDR3 DNA: TGTGCCAGCAGTTTGTTACAGCTGAACACTGAAGCTTTCTTT
CDR3 protein: CASSLLQLNTEAFF

V gene: TRBV5-5
D gene: TRBD2
clone size: -
J gene: TRBJ2-7
CDR3 DNA: TGTGCCAGCAGCCTAAGACTAGCGGCTTACGAGCAGTACTTC
CDR3 protein: CASSLRLAAYEQYF

V gene: TRBV7-6
D gene: TRBD2
clone size: -
J gene: TRBJ2-2
CDR3 DNA: TGTGCCAGCAGCTTAGACCGACTAGCGGGAGGACTAGACGCGGAGCTGTTTTTT
CDR3 protein: CASSLDRLAGGLDAELFF

V gene: TRBV7-6
D gene: TRBD2
clone size: -
J gene: TRBJ2-7
CDR3 DNA: TGTGCCAGCAGCTCTAGCGGGAGGGTTTACGAGCAGTACTTC
CDR3 protein: CASSSSGRVYEQYF

V gene: TRBV6-5
D gene: TRBD1
clone size: -
J gene: TRBJ1-5
CDR3 DNA: TGTGCCAGCAGTTGGGGACAGCGAGATCAGCCCCAGCATTTT
CDR3 protein: CASSWGQRDQPQHF

V gene: TRBV24-1
D gene: -
clone size: -
J gene: TRBJ2-7
CDR3 DNA: TGTGCCACCAGTCTTTCGTCCCGCTCCTACGAGCAGTACTTC
CDR3 protein: CATSLSSRSYEQYF

V gene: TRBV5-6
D gene: TRBD1
clone size: -
J gene: TRBJ1-1
CDR3 DNA: TGTGCCAGCAGCTGGGACAGGGTAAGTGAAGCTTTCTTT
CDR3 protein: CASSWDRVSEAFF

V gene: TRBV3-1/TRBV3-2
D gene: TRBD1
clone size: -
J gene: TRBJ1-1
CDR3 DNA: TGTGCCAGCAGCCGAGCATGGCAGGGGGAGAACACTGAAGCTTTCTTT
CDR3 protein: CASSRAWQGENTEAFF

V gene: TRBV5-8
D gene: -
clone size: -
J gene: TRBJ1-1
CDR3 DNA: TGTGCCAGCAGCCCTACCTGGACTGAAGCTTTCTTT
CDR3 protein: CASSPTWTEAFF

V gene: TRBV11-3
D gene: TRBD2
clone size: -
J gene: TRBJ2-1
CDR3 DNA: TGTGCCAGCAGCTCTGTAGCGGGAGAGAACTACAATGAGCAGTTCTTC
CDR3 protein: CASSSVAGENYNEQFF

V gene: TRBV7-8
D gene: TRBD1
clone size: -
J gene: TRBJ1-2
CDR3 DNA: TGTGCCAGCAGCCTAGGACAGGAGGACTATGGCTACACCTTC
CDR3 protein: CASSLGQEDYGYTF

V gene: TRBV15
D gene: -
clone size: -
J gene: TRBJ1-2
CDR3 DNA: TGTGCCACCAGCAGAGATCCACAGGTTAACTATGGCTACACCTTC
CDR3 protein: CATSRDPQVNYGYTF

V gene: TRBV4-2
D gene: -
clone size: -
J gene: TRBJ2-7
CDR3 DNA: TGTGCCAGCAGCCAAACCCTCGACAGGATATACGAGCAGTACTTC
CDR3 protein: CASSQTLDRIYEQYF

V gene: TRBV23-1
D gene: TRBD2
clone size: -
J gene: TRBJ2-7
CDR3 DNA: TGCGCCAGCAGTCGTCGGCGGGAGGGCTCCTACGAGCAGTACTTC
CDR3 protein: CASSRRREGSYEQYF

V gene: TRBV5-1
D gene: TRBD2
clone size: -
J gene: TRBJ2-2
CDR3 DNA: TGCGCCAGCACTCCGGGGGGACTAGGTTTCGGGGAGCTGTTTTTT
CDR3 protein: CASTPGGLGFGELFF

V gene: TRBV4-2
D gene: TRBD2
clone size: -
J gene: TRBJ2-2
CDR3 DNA: TGTGCCAGCAGCCAAAGAGCGGGAGGGCCCGGGGAGCTGTTTTTT
CDR3 protein: CASSQRAGGPGELFF

V gene: TRBV7-2
D gene: -
clone size: -
J gene: TRBJ1-5
CDR3 DNA: TGTGCCAGCCGCGGCAGTAGCAATCAGCCCCAGCATTTT
CDR3 protein: CASRGSSNQPQHF

V gene: TRBV27
D gene: -
clone size: -
J gene: TRBJ2-5
CDR3 DNA: TGTGCCAGCAGTTTATCCTCGCGGTCGTACCAAGAGACCCAGTACTTC
CDR3 protein: CASSLSSRSYQETQYF

V gene: TRBV11-2
D gene: -
clone size: -
J gene: TRBJ2-2
CDR3 DNA: TGTGCCAGCAGCCCCTTAAGGGGGAGGGAAATCGGGGAGCTGTTTTTT
CDR3 protein: CASSPLRGREIGELFF

V gene: TRBV5-8
D gene: -
clone size: -
J gene: TRBJ2-3
CDR3 DNA: TGTGCCAGCAGCTTGGGGTCGGGATTCACAGATACGCAGTATTTT
CDR3 protein: CASSLGSGFTDTQYF

V gene: TRBV19
D gene: TRBD1
clone size: -
J gene: TRBJ2-1
CDR3 DNA: TGTGCCAGTAGTTCGACAGGGGATGAGCAGTTCTTC
CDR3 protein: CASSSTGDEQFF

V gene: TRBV5-4
D gene: -
clone size: -
J gene: TRBJ1-1
CDR3 DNA: TGTGCCAGCAGCCCCCCAGGGTTACGGAACACTGAAGCTTTCTTT
CDR3 protein: CASSPPGLRNTEAFF